Listed below are T cell receptor beta chains from one sample, sequenced in a study of blood T cell repertoires in COVID-19. Assay used: immunoSEQ multiplex PCR; TCRdb lists only in-frame clones, some missing. The table has a few hundred thousand clones, around 89% seen once. Source material: peripheral blood. The receptors come from a woman aged 25-40 years who had recovered from COVID-19. Both conserved end residues are part of each CDR3. A D gene is named only where the DNA matches it firmly. Size tells how often a clone was seen (once, few, many) or the class of an expanded clone, and some rows leave it out.

d_call j_call v_call clone_size cdr3_nt cdr3_aa
- TRBJ2-7 TRBV7-9 - TGTGCCAGCATTTCATACAGTCTCCCCCACGAGCAGTACTTC CASISYSLPHEQYF
- TRBJ2-1 TRBV6-5 - TGTGCCAGCATCTCACAGGGTACCAATGAGCAGTTCTTC CASISQGTNEQFF
- TRBJ1-6 TRBV6-1 - TGTGCCAGCAGTTTAACTAGTAGCAGATATTCACCCCTCCACTTT CASSLTSSRYSPLHF
- TRBJ2-3 TRBV9 - TGTGCCAGCAGCCCCGTTCCCTCTAGCGTCCGCACAGATACGCAGTATTTT CASSPVPSSVRTDTQYF
- TRBJ1-1 TRBV4-1 few TGCGCCAGCAGCCCGGACAGAGGCTACACTGAAGCTTTCTTT CASSPDRGYTEAFF
TRBD2 TRBJ2-3 TRBV9 - TGTGCCAGCAGCAACAGCCCTAGCGGGGGGGGCCCAGATACGCAGTATTTT CASSNSPSGGGPDTQYF
TRBD2 TRBJ2-2 TRBV4-2 - TGTGCCAGCAATGCGGGGGTTTCCACCGGGGAGCTGTTTTTT CASNAGVSTGELFF
- TRBJ2-7 TRBV2 few TGTGCCAGCAGTGAGGGCAGGGACGAGCAGTACTTC CASSEGRDEQYF
- TRBJ2-7 TRBV10-1 few TGCGCCGTTCACAGGGTTAAGGGGATATACGAGCAGTACTTC CAVHRVKGIYEQYF
TRBD1 TRBJ2-3 TRBV7-3 - TGTGCCAGCAGCCCTCTGGAGACAGGGGATACGCAGTATTTT CASSPLETGDTQYF
TRBD1 TRBJ2-2 TRBV5-1 once TGCGCCAGCAGCCGGGGACAGGCGAACACCGGGGAGCTGTTTTTT CASSRGQANTGELFF
TRBD1 TRBJ1-3 TRBV7-9 once TGTGCCAGCAGCTTTGGACAGGGCAAAGGAGCTGGAAACACCATATATTTT CASSFGQGKGAGNTIYF
- TRBJ2-1 TRBV18 - TGTGCCAGCTCACCACCTCGGGGGGCAGAGTACAATGAGCAGTTCTTC CASSPPRGAEYNEQFF
- TRBJ2-7 TRBV2 - TGTGCCAGCAACGGCCAGGGGCAGCTCTACGAGCAGTACTTC CASNGQGQLYEQYF
- TRBJ1-5 TRBV28 - TGTGCCGGCAGGGGAGGCAATCAGCCCCAGCATTTT CAGRGGNQPQHF
- TRBJ1-4 TRBV24-1 - TGTGCCACCAGTGATTTGCATGTGGAGGGAGCTAATGAAAAACTGTTTTTT CATSDLHVEGANEKLFF
- TRBJ2-6 TRBV19 - TGTGCCAGTAGTATGGGCGCAGGTCTTTCCTCTGGGGCCAACGTCCTGACTTTC CASSMGAGLSSGANVLTF
- TRBJ2-7 TRBV6-5 - TGTGCCAGCAGTTTCGGGAACTCCTACGAGCAGTACTTC CASSFGNSYEQYF
- TRBJ2-7 TRBV25-1 - TGTGCCAGCAGTGAAAAATGGGGGGGCCCAACCTACGAGCAGTACTTC CASSEKWGGPTYEQYF
- TRBJ1-1 TRBV15 once TGTGCCACCAGCAGAGGCAGTGAAGCTTTCTTT CATSRGSEAFF
- TRBJ2-1 TRBV2 - TGTGCCAGCAGTGTAGCCGGGGAGTTCAATGAGCAGTTCTTC CASSVAGEFNEQFF
- TRBJ2-3 TRBV11-2 - TGTGCCAGCAGCTTAGAATCCCGGACCCTCGGGGCAGATACGCAGTATTTT CASSLESRTLGADTQYF
- TRBJ1-2 TRBV7-9 - TGTGCCAGCAGCTCACTGCCCGGGCAGGGAAATGGCTACACCTTC CASSSLPGQGNGYTF